A single sample gave rise to the 15 T cell receptor beta chains below, sequenced in a study of Ad26.COV2.S vaccination and SARS-CoV-2 variants. Treatment noted: around 19 received Ad26.COV2.S at low or high dose, single or two shots; about 5 received placebo; per-sample allocation not given. Sample collection was performed on day 63 after the first vaccine or placebo injection. Only in-frame clones appear in the TCRdb table, and some are missing; sequencing was by immunoSEQ multiplex PCR. The sample yields 200,000 to 300,000 clones, around 87% seen once. This material consisted of peripheral blood, taken in a trial of Ad26.COV2.S vaccine versus placebo. These receptors were collected from a person aged 18-60 years who received the Ad26.COV2.S COVID-19 vaccine or a placebo.

The gene calls are TRBV10-1 and TRBJ2-7; tentatively, D is TRBD2 (6 bases). Germline CDR1 and CDR2: WNHNN and SYGVQD (reference sequence). This CDR3 spans 14 amino acids. The V end was cut by 5 bases, the J end by 7 bases, with 18 bases between. CDR3 sequence (DNA): TGCGCCAGCAGTTCGGACCTTTGGGAGGAGGAGCAGTACTTC. Translated: CASSSDLWEEEQYF.

This chain joins TRBV27 and TRBJ2-5, with D tentatively TRBD2 (5 bases). The CDR3 is made up of 13 amino acids. V was pared by 8 bases and J by 5 bases, with 15 bases between. The germline gives CDR1 MNHEY, CDR2 SMNVEV (reference sequence). CDR3 protein: CASAAGSHETQYF. The CDR3 coding sequence is TGTGCCAGCGCCGCGGGTAGCCATGAGACCCAGTACTTC.

This sequence joins TRBV18 and TRBJ2-2, with unresolved D. The CDR3 has 14 residues. CDR1 is KGHSH, CDR2 LQKENI, per germline. V gave up 4 bases and J gave up 8 bases, with 14 bases separating them. This CDR3 reads CASSRTRTAGELFF. The CDR3, as DNA: TGTGCCAGCTCACGGACCCGCACGGCGGGGGAGCTGTTTTTT.

The J gene is TRBJ1-1, the V gene TRBV28; D call uncertain. V was cut by 8 bases and J by 0 bases, with 4 bases left in between. Germline CDR1 and CDR2: MDHEN and SYDVKM. The CDR3 length is 11 residues. Here the CDR3 DNA reads TGTGCCAGCCAGGTGAACACTGAAGCTTTCTTT. Protein product: CASQVNTEAFF.

The J gene is TRBJ2-7, the V gene TRBV11-2; the D gene is possibly TRBD1 (6 bases). Per the germline V gene, CDR1 is SGHAT and CDR2 is FQNNGV. The CDR3 totals 15 residues. The V gene lost 4 bases and the J gene lost 0 bases, with 13 bases spanning the gap. The CDR3 here is CASSSPGTSSYEQYF. The CDR3 DNA sequence: TGTGCCAGCAGCTCCCCCGGGACATCCTCCTACGAGCAGTACTTC.

The chain couples TRBV3-1 (or the pseudogene TRBV3-2) to TRBJ2-1; D possibly matches TRBD1 or TRBD2 (6 bases each). Trimming took off 3 bases at V and 12 bases at J, with 27 bases between the two ends. From germline, CDR1 is LGHDT and CDR2 YNNKEL (reference sequence). The CDR3 loop spans 17 amino acids. CDR3 sequence (DNA): TGTGCCAGCAGCCACGTCCCCCCCGGGGGCAGCTCAGGTCGGCAGTTCTTC. Protein product: CASSHVPPGGSSGRQFF.

V and J are TRBV5-6 and TRBJ2-3, with D maybe TRBD1 (5 bases). CDR1 and CDR2 (germline): SGHDT, YYEEEE. Between the trimmed V and J ends, which lost 4 bases and 1 base, there was a span of 10 bases. This CDR3 has 14 residues. Written as DNA, the CDR3 is TGTGCCAGCAGCAGGGCAGGGCGCACAGATACGCAGTATTTT. Encoded protein: CASSRAGRTDTQYF.

A single count supports this clone. The J gene is TRBJ2-2, the V gene TRBV5-1; possible D gene TRBD2, 7 bases. Trimming cost V 7 bases and J 2 bases, with 24 bases left between them. The CDR3 covers 18 residues. Germline assignment: CDR1 SGHRS and CDR2 YFSETQ. Here the CDR3 DNA reads TGCGCCAGCGGGCCCTCGCGGCGCGGGGGCGCAAACACCGGGGAGCTGTTTTTT. Translation gives CASGPSRRGGANTGELFF.

The chain uses TRBV7-3 and TRBJ2-5; D possibly uses TRBD1 or TRBD2 (6 bases each). The CDR3 loop spans 14 amino acids. Germline CDR1 is SGHTA and CDR2 is FQGTGA. V was clipped by 5 bases and J by 4 bases, with 14 bases between them. CDR3 region: CASSPKGGSETQYF. The CDR3 region has the DNA TGTGCCAGCAGCCCCAAAGGGGGGTCAGAGACCCAGTACTTC.

The chain has TRBV6-5 and TRBJ1-6, with TRBD1 as a possible D gene (5 bases). The CDR3 is made up of 14 amino acids. From germline, CDR1 is MNHEY and CDR2 SVGAGI. Trimming removed 6 bases from V and 7 bases from J, with 13 bases in between. CDR3 coding DNA: TGTGCCAGCAGACCCGGGACCTTAAATTCACCCCTCCACTTT. Its translation is CASRPGTLNSPLHF.

The chain employs TRBV13 and TRBJ2-6; tentatively, D is TRBD1 (6 bases). Germline V CDR1 and CDR2: PRHDT, FYEKMQ (reference sequence). This CDR3 contains 16 residues. V gave up 5 bases and J gave up 3 bases, with 14 bases separating them. The CDR3 loop is CASSDRTGSGANVLTF. CDR3 coding DNA: TGTGCCAGCAGCGACCGAACAGGGAGTGGGGCCAACGTCCTGACTTTC.

This sequence joins TRBV7-6 and TRBJ2-2; tentative D call: TRBD2 (6 bases). The CDR3 sequence is 16 residues long. Trimming removed 2 bases at V and 6 bases at J, with 16 bases between. The germline CDR1 and CDR2 sequences are SGHVS and FNYEAQ. In nucleotides, the CDR3 is TGTGCCAGCAGCTTACAGGGCGGGGCGGCCGCCGGGGAGCTGTTTTTT. Its protein product is CASSLQGGAAAGELFF.

The rearrangement joins TRBV19 to TRBJ2-3; D remains unclear. Germline CDR1 and CDR2: LNHDA and SQIVND (reference sequence). V lost 5 bases and J lost 2, with 14 bases in between. The CDR3 is made up of 15 amino acids. In DNA form, the CDR3 reads TGTGCCAGTAGTCCCCGCCATCCGTCCACAGATACGCAGTATTTT. Amino acids: CASSPRHPSTDTQYF.

The chain links TRBV30 to TRBJ1-2; D call uncertain. The V end was cut by 2 bases, the J end by 5 bases, with 9 bases between. Germline CDR1 reads GTSNPN; CDR2 reads SVGIG (reference sequence). This CDR3 region has 12 residues. This CDR3 is CAWSIGLYGYTF. CDR3 DNA sequence: TGTGCCTGGAGTATTGGACTTTATGGCTACACCTTC.

This chain uses TRBV19 with TRBJ1-2, with D hard to call. The length of the CDR3 is 16 residues. V was clipped by 3 bases and J by 0 bases, with 14 bases between them. Germline CDR1 and CDR2: LNHDA and SQIVND (reference sequence). The CDR3 here is CASSIGQKPPNYGYTF. In DNA, the CDR3 is TGTGCCAGTAGTATTGGGCAGAAGCCCCCTAACTATGGCTACACCTTC.